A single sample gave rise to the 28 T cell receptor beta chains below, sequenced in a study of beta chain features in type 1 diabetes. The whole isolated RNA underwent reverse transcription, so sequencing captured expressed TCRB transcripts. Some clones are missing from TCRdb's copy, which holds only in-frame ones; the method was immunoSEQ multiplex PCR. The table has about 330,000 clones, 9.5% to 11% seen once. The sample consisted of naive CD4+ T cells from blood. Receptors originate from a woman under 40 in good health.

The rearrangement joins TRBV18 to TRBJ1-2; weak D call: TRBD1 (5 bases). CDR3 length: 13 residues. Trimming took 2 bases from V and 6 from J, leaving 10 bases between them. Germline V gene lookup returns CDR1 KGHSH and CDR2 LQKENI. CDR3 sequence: CASSPVAGNGYTF. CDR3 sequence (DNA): TGTGCCAGCTCACCAGTGGCAGGGAATGGCTACACCTTC. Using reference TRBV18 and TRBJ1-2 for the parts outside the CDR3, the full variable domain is NAGVMQNPRHLVRRRGQEARLRCSPMKGHSHVYWYRQLPEEGLKFMVYLQKENIIDESGMPKERFSAEFPKEGPSILRIQQVVRGDSAAYFCASSPVAGNGYTFGSGTRLTVV.

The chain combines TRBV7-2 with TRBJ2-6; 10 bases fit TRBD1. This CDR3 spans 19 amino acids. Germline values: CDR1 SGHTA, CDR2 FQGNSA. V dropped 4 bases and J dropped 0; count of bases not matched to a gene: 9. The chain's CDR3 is CASSWTGTGVYSGANVLTF. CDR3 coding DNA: TGTGCCAGCAGCTGGACCGGGACAGGGGTGTACTCTGGGGCCAACGTCCTGACTTTC.

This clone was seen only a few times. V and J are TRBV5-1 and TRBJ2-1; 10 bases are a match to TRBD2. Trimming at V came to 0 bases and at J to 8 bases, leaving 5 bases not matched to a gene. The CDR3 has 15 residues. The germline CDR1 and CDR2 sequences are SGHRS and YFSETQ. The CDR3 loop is CASSLVTSGLDEQFF. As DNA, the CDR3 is TGCGCCAGCAGCTTGGTGACTAGCGGGCTCGATGAGCAGTTCTTC.

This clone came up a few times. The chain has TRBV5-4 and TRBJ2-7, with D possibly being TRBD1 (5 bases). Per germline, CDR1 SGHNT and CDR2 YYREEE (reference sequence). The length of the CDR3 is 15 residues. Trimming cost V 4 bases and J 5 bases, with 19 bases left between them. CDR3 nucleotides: TGTGCCAGCAGCACACCCTTATCTCCAGGGAACGAGCAGTACTTC. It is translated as CASSTPLSPGNEQYF.

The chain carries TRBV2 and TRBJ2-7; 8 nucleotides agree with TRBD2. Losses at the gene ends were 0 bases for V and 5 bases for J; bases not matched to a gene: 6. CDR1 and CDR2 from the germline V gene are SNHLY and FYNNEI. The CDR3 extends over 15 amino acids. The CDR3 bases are TGTGCCAGCAGTGAAGCGTATAGCGGGAATCACGAGCAGTACTTC. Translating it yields CASSEAYSGNHEQYF.

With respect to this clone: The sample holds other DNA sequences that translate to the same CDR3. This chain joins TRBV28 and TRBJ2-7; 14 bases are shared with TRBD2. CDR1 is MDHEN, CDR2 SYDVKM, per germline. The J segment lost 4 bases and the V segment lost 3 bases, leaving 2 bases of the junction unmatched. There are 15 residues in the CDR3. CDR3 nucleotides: TGTGCCAGCAGTTTGCGGACTAGCGGGAGGTACGAGCAGTACTTC. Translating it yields CASSLRTSGRYEQYF.

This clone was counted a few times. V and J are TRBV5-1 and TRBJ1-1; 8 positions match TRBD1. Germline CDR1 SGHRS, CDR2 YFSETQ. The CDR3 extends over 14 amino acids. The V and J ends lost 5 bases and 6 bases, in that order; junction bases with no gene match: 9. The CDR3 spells CASSHRTGLPEAFF. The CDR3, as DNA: TGCGCCAGCAGTCATAGGACAGGGCTGCCTGAAGCTTTCTTT.

The CDR3 loop reads CASSSSFRNTGELFF. The CDR3 nucleotides are TGCGCCAGCAGCTCTAGCTTTAGGAACACCGGGGAGCTGTTTTTT. The chain links TRBV5-1 to TRBJ2-2; tentatively, D is TRBD2 (5 bases). From germline, CDR1 is SGHRS and CDR2 YFSETQ. The CDR3 consists of 15 residues. V was trimmed by 3 bases and J by 1 base, leaving 10 bases between them.

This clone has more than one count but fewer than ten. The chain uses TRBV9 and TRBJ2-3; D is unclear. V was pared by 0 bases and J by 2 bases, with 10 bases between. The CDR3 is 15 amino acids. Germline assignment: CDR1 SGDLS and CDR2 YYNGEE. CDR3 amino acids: CASSVGVSYTDTQYF. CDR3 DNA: TGTGCCAGCAGCGTAGGGGTTAGCTACACAGATACGCAGTATTTT.

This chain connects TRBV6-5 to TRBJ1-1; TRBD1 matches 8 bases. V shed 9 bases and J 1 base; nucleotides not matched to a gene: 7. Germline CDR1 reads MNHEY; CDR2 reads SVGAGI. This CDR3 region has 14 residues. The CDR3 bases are TGTGCCAGTAACAGGGGGTCGAGGAACACTGAAGCTTTCTTT. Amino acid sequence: CASNRGSRNTEAFF.

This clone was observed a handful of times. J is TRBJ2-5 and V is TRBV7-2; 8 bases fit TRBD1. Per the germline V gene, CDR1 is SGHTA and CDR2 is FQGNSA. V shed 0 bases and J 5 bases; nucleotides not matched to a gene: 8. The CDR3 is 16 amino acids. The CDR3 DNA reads TGTGCCAGCAGCTTAGCACACAGACAGGGGTTGGAGACCCAGTACTTC. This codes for CASSLAHRQGLETQYF.

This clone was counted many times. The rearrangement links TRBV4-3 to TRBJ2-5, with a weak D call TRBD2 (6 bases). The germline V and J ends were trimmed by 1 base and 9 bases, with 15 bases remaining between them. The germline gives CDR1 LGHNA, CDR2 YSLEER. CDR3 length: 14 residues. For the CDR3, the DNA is TGCGCCAGCAGCCAAGTGCGGGGAACGGGGGCCCAGTACTTC. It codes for CASSQVRGTGAQYF.

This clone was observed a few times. The CDR3 DNA sequence: TGTGCCAGCAGCTCCCGGGACCCCGGGAGAATGACCCAGTACTTC. Its protein is CASSSRDPGRMTQYF. The chain joins TRBV5-6 to TRBJ2-5; D perhaps matches TRBD2 (6 bases). Germline V gene sequence: CDR1 SGHDT, CDR2 YYEEEE. Deletions cut 3 bases from V and 7 bases from J, with 19 bases between. This CDR3 is built from 15 residues.

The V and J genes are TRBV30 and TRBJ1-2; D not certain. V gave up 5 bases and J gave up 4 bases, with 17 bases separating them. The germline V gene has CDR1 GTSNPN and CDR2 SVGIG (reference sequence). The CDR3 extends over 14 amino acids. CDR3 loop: CAWGALGDGYGYTF. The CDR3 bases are TGTGCCTGGGGTGCTTTGGGCGACGGCTATGGCTACACCTTC.

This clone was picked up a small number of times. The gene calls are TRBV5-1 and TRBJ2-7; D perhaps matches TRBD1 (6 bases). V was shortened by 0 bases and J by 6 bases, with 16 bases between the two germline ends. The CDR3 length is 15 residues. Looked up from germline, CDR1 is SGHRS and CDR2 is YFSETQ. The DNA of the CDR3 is TGCGCCAGCAGCTTGGTGGGACCAAAACAGGGCGAGCAGTACTTC. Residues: CASSLVGPKQGEQYF. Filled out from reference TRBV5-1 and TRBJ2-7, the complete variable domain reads KAGVTQTPRYLIKTRGQQVTLSCSPISGHRSVSWYQQTPGQGLQFLFEYFSETQRNKGNFPGRFSGRQFSNSRSEMNVSTLELGDSALYLCASSLVGPKQGEQYFGPGTRLTVT.

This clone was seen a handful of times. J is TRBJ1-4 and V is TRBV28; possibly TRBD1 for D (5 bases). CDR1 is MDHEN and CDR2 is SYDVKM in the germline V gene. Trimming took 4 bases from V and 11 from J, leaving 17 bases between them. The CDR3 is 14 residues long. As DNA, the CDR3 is TGTGCCAGCAGTTCCAGGGAGGTCGTCGGGAAACTGTTTTTT. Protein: CASSSREVVGKLFF.

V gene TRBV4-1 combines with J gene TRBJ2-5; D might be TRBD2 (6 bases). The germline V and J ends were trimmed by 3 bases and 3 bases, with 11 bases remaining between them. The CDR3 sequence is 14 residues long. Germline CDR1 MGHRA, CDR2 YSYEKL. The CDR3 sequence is CASSHPGLKETQYF. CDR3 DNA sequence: TGCGCCAGCAGCCATCCCGGACTAAAAGAGACCCAGTACTTC.

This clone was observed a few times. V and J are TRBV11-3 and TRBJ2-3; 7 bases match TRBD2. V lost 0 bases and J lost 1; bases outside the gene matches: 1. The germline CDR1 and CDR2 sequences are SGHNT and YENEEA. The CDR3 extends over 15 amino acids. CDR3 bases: TGTGCCAGCAGCTTAGAAACTAGCGGCACAGATACGCAGTATTTT. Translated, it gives CASSLETSGTDTQYF.

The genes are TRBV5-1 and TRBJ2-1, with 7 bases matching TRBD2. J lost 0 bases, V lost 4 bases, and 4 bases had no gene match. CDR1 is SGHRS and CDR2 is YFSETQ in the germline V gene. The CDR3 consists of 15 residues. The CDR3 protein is CASSARETSYNEQFF. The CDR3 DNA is TGCGCCAGCAGCGCGCGGGAGACCTCCTACAATGAGCAGTTCTTC.

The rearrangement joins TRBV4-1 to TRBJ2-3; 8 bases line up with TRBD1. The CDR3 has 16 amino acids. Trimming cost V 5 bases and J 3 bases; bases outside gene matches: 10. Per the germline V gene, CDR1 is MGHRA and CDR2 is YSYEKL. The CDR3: CASSNPGGGLTDTQYF. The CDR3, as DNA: TGCGCCAGCAGCAACCCAGGGGGCGGATTAACAGATACGCAGTATTTT.

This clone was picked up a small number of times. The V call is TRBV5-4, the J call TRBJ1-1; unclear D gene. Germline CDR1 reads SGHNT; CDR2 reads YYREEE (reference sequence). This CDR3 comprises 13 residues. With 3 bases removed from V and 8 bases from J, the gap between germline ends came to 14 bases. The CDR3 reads CASSSTGSDEAFF. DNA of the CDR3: TGTGCCAGCAGCTCGACCGGGTCCGACGAAGCTTTCTTT.

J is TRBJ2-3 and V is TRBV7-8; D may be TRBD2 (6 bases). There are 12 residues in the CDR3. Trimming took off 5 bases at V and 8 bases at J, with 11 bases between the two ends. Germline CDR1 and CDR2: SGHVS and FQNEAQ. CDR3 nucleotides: TGTGCCAGCAGCGCCACTAGCAGTACGCAGTATTTT. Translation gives CASSATSSTQYF.

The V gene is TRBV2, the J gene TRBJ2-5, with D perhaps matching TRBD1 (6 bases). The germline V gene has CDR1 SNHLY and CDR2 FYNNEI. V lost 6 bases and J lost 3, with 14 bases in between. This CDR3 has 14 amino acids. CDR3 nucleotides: TGTGCCAGCAGAAGGGGGAACAACAAAGAGACCCAGTACTTC. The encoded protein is CASRRGNNKETQYF.

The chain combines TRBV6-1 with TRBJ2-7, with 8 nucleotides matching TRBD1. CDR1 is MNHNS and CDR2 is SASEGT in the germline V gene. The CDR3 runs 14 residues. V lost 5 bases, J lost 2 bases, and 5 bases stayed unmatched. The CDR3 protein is CASSRSGQAYEQYF. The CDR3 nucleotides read TGTGCCAGCAGTCGATCGGGACAGGCCTACGAGCAGTACTTC.

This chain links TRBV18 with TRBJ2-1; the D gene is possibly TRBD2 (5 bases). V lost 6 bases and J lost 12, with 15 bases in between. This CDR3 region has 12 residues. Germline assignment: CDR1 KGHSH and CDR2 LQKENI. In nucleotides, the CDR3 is TGTGCCAGCTCCCCCGGGGATAGGGCGCAGTTCTTC. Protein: CASSPGDRAQFF.

CDR3 in amino acids: CASSFTAANTGELFF. The DNA for the CDR3 is TGTGCCAGCAGCTTCACAGCTGCGAACACCGGGGAGCTGTTTTTT. The chain couples TRBV7-3 to TRBJ2-2; D remains ambiguous. Looked up from germline, CDR1 is SGHTA and CDR2 is FQGTGA. Trimming cost V 3 bases and J 0 bases, with 8 bases left between them. The CDR3 sequence is 15 residues long.

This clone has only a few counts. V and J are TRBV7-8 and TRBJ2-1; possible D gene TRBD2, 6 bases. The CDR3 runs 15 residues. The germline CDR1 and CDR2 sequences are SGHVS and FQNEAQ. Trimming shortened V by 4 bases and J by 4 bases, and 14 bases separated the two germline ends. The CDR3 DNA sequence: TGTGCCAGCAGCTACGGGCGGGATAGGTACAATGAGCAGTTCTTC. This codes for CASSYGRDRYNEQFF.

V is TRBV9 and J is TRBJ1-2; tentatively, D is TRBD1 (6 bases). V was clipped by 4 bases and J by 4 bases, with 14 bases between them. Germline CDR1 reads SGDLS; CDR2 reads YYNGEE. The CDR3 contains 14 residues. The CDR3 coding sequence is TGTGCCAGCAGCATAGCCACAGGGTCCTATGGCTACACCTTC. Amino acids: CASSIATGSYGYTF.